The 20 T cell receptor beta chains listed next were all sequenced from one sample in a study of OX40 agonist ivuxolimab in advanced cancers. TCRdb keeps only in-frame clones here, not all; method: immunoSEQ multiplex PCR. The sample records about 80,000 clones, around nine tenths being singletons. The material sequenced was CD4+ or CD8+ T cells sorted from blood, taken in a trial of the OX40 agonist ivuxolimab. The receptors were sampled from an adult with an advanced solid tumor such as melanoma, head and neck, liver or kidney cancer.

The chain carries TRBV9 and TRBJ2-5; maybe TRBD1 (7 bases). Germline loops: CDR1 SGDLS, CDR2 YYNGEE. The CDR3 runs to 16 residues. The V end was cut by 0 bases, the J end by 5 bases, with 17 bases between. The CDR3 sequence: CASSVGGGGDWETQYF. CDR3 sequence (DNA): TGTGCCAGCAGCGTAGGCGGAGGGGGCGATTGGGAGACCCAGTACTTC.

This sequence joins TRBV6-6 and TRBJ2-1; TRBD1 matches 9 bases. Germline V lookup: CDR1 MNHNY, CDR2 SVGAGI (reference sequence). The trim removed 5 bases at V and 9 bases at J, leaving 11 bases unmatched. The CDR3 extends over 15 amino acids. CDR3 residues: CASSTPDRGLVEQFF. The DNA for the CDR3 is TGTGCCAGCAGTACACCGGACAGGGGATTAGTTGAGCAGTTCTTC.

The chain employs TRBV10-1 and TRBJ1-2; D call uncertain. Germline V gene lookup returns CDR1 WNHNN and CDR2 SYGVQD (reference sequence). Trimming removed 4 bases from V and 4 bases from J, with 10 bases in between. CDR3 length: 13 residues. Here the CDR3 DNA reads TGCGCCAGCAGTGCTGGGGTAACCTATGGCTACACCTTC. The encoded protein is CASSAGVTYGYTF.

This clone came up a few times. This chain joins TRBV19 and TRBJ2-2, with TRBD1 matching over 9 bases. CDR3 size: 15 residues. Germline trimming cut 5 bases from V and 5 bases from J; bases unmatched to any gene: 6. CDR1 is LNHDA, CDR2 SQIVND, per germline (reference sequence). The CDR3 DNA is TGTGCCAGTAGTGTCGACAGGGGGGTTACCGGGGAGCTGTTTTTT. It codes for CASSVDRGVTGELFF.

The rearrangement joins TRBV19 to TRBJ2-1; TRBD1 aligns across 10 bases. Germline CDR1 is LNHDA and CDR2 is SQIVND (reference sequence). Trimming removed 6 bases from V and 4 bases from J; junction bases left unmatched: 0. The length of the CDR3 is 13 residues. CDR3 region: CASRDRGYNEQFF. The CDR3 DNA follows: TGTGCCAGTAGGGACAGGGGGTACAATGAGCAGTTCTTC.

This chain connects TRBV4-3 to TRBJ2-3; 10 bases map to TRBD2. V lost 3 bases and J lost 6; bases outside the gene matches: 3. Germline CDR1 is LGHNA and CDR2 is YSLEER. The CDR3 loop spans 14 amino acids. Written as DNA, the CDR3 is TGCGCCAGCAGCCAGAGCGGGAGGGGGGATACGCAGTATTTT. Amino acids: CASSQSGRGDTQYF.

The rearrangement joins TRBV29-1 to TRBJ2-3; the match to TRBD1 covers 7 bases. The CDR3 is 15 residues long. Unmatched junction bases numbered 10, after V lost 6 bases and J lost 1 base. Germline lookup yields CDR1 SQVTM and CDR2 ANQGSEA. The CDR3 spells CSVERPGQRTDTQYF. The CDR3 region has the DNA TGCAGCGTAGAACGCCCGGGACAGCGCACAGATACGCAGTATTTT.

This chain connects TRBV7-9 to TRBJ2-3; either TRBD1 or TRBD2 may supply D (6 bases each). Trimming took 6 bases from V and 6 from J, leaving 13 bases between them. The CDR3 totals 13 residues. The germline V gene has CDR1 SEHNR and CDR2 FQNEAQ (reference sequence). The CDR3 loop reads CASRSGGGDTQYF. The CDR3 bases are TGTGCCAGCAGATCCGGGGGCGGGGATACGCAGTATTTT.

The chain joins TRBV7-3 to TRBJ2-1, with D possibly being TRBD2 (6 bases). Looked up from germline, CDR1 is SGHTA and CDR2 is FQGTGA. The CDR3 is 15 amino acids. V shed 1 base and J shed 4 bases, with 11 bases lying between them. CDR3 amino acids: CASSLNRDLYNEQFF. In DNA form, the CDR3 reads TGTGCCAGCAGCTTAAATAGGGACTTATACAATGAGCAGTTCTTC.

This chain uses TRBV5-1 with TRBJ1-1; a possible D gene is TRBD1 (6 bases). The V end lost 0 bases, the J end lost 1 base, and 10 bases lay between the germline ends. Per germline, CDR1 SGHRS and CDR2 YFSETQ. CDR3 length: 15 amino acids. CDR3 residues: CASSLEAGANTEAFF. As DNA, the CDR3 is TGCGCCAGCAGCTTGGAGGCAGGGGCGAACACTGAAGCTTTCTTT.

This chain links TRBV7-2 with TRBJ2-5; 7 bases are a match to TRBD2. V was clipped by 2 bases and J by 5 bases; unmatched bases: 14. The CDR3 contains 17 residues. Germline lookup yields CDR1 SGHTA and CDR2 FQGNSA. As DNA, the CDR3 is TGTGCCAGCAGCTTATTGGGCCAGGGACTATTGCGGGAGACCCAGTACTTC. Its translation: CASSLLGQGLLRETQYF.

The chain joins TRBV2 to TRBJ2-5; possible D gene TRBD2, 5 bases. Germline loops: CDR1 SNHLY, CDR2 FYNNEI. Trimming pared 8 bases from V and 2 bases from J, leaving 9 bases between. The length of the CDR3 is 12 residues. The CDR3 spells CASGLLQETQYF. Written as DNA, the CDR3 is TGTGCCAGCGGACTGTTACAAGAGACCCAGTACTTC.

The CDR3 DNA reads as TGCGCCAGCAGCTCGAGGAGTGGGGCCAACGTCCTGACTTTC. Its translation: CASSSRSGANVLTF. The gene calls are TRBV4-3 and TRBJ2-6; D unclear. This CDR3 has 14 amino acids. CDR1 and CDR2 (germline): LGHNA, YSLEER. V gave up 5 bases and J gave up 3 bases, with 8 bases separating them.

The V and J genes are TRBV19 and TRBJ2-3, with TRBD2 matching over 12 bases. Germline V CDR1 and CDR2: LNHDA, SQIVND (reference sequence). J lost 3 bases, V lost 4 bases, and 2 bases had no gene match. The CDR3 length is 15 residues. The CDR3 sequence is CASSTGTSGTDTQYF. In DNA form, the CDR3 reads TGTGCCAGTAGTACCGGGACTAGCGGGACAGATACGCAGTATTTT.

This clone is a singleton in its sample. The chain recombines TRBV6-5 with TRBJ2-7; 8 nucleotides match TRBD1. V lost 4 bases and J lost 4; bases outside the gene matches: 9. CDR3 length: 15 residues. Germline-derived CDR1 and CDR2 are MNHEY and SVGAGI. This CDR3 reads CASSSPDRAKYEQYF. CDR3 nucleotide sequence: TGTGCCAGCAGTTCCCCGGACAGGGCAAAATACGAGCAGTACTTC.

The chain has TRBV7-9 and TRBJ2-7, with a tentative D call TRBD2 (5 bases). From germline, CDR1 is SEHNR and CDR2 FQNEAQ (reference sequence). There are 15 residues in the CDR3. V was pared by 0 bases and J by 4 bases, with 13 bases between. The CDR3 DNA reads as TGTGCCAGCAGCTTAGCGTCTAGCAGCACTTACGAGCAGTACTTC. It yields the protein CASSLASSSTYEQYF.

This clone showed up just once. The chain couples TRBV5-4 to TRBJ2-1; TRBD2 aligns across 10 bases. The J segment lost 11 bases and the V segment lost 4 bases, leaving 12 bases of the junction unmatched. CDR3 length: 15 residues. The germline V gene has CDR1 SGHNT and CDR2 YYREEE (reference sequence). CDR3 loop: CASSAGQREGQKQFF. In DNA form, the CDR3 reads TGTGCCAGCAGCGCGGGGCAGCGGGAGGGCCAGAAGCAGTTCTTC.

The chain combines TRBV6-1 with TRBJ2-5; possibly TRBD1 or TRBD2 for D (6 bases each). From germline, CDR1 is MNHNS and CDR2 SASEGT. Trimming pared 0 bases from V and 2 bases from J, leaving 10 bases between. The CDR3 runs 15 residues. This CDR3 reads CASSEARRGQETQYF. CDR3 bases: TGTGCCAGCAGTGAAGCGCGGAGGGGGCAAGAGACCCAGTACTTC.

V is TRBV6-1 and J is TRBJ2-3; D might be TRBD2 (5 bases). The length of the CDR3 is 17 residues. The V end lost 3 bases, the J end lost 0 bases, and 16 bases lay between the germline ends. Germline values: CDR1 MNHNS, CDR2 SASEGT. The CDR3 spells CASSDVYAAESTDTQYF. CDR3 nucleotides: TGTGCCAGCAGTGATGTGTATGCAGCGGAAAGCACAGATACGCAGTATTTT.

The rearrangement links TRBV7-9 to TRBJ2-5; TRBD2 matches 9 bases. The J segment lost 5 bases and the V segment lost 5 bases, leaving 9 bases of the junction unmatched. The length of the CDR3 is 15 residues. The V gene's germline CDR1 is SEHNR and CDR2 FQNEAQ (reference sequence). The CDR3 region has the DNA TGTGCCAGCAGCGCCAATAGCGGGAGAAGGGAGACCCAGTACTTC. Translated: CASSANSGRRETQYF.